This TCR beta chain was documented in a study of OX40 agonist ivuxolimab in advanced cancers. Across the study: Ivuxolimab, an agonistic anti-OX40 (CD134) antibody, was given to patients. Patient treatment consisted of intravenous ivuxolimab administration every 2 weeks at 0.01 to 10 mg/kg. The study reported partial responses in three patients: one hepatocellular carcinoma, two cutaneous melanoma.

V was clipped by 1 base and J by 2 bases, with 15 bases between them. The CDR3 sequence is 16 residues long. Germline V CDR1 and CDR2: LNHNV, YYDKDF (reference sequence). Clones were read by immunoSEQ multiplex PCR, and TCRdb kept only the in-frame ones, dropping some. The sample shows about 51,000 clones, 88% of them seen only once. This clonotype originated in an adult with an advanced solid tumor such as melanoma, head and neck, liver or kidney cancer. The material sequenced was CD4+ or CD8+ T cells sorted from blood, taken in a trial of the OX40 agonist ivuxolimab. The gene calls are TRBV15 and TRBJ2-7; the D is unclear. Here the CDR3 DNA reads TGTGCCACCAGCAGAGGGGCGGCTAGTCCTACCTACGAGCAGTACTTC. Protein product: CATSRGAASPTYEQYF.